This T cell receptor beta chain appears in the sequencing data of a study of cytomegalovirus exposure and HLA in healthy donors. This CDR3 comprises 15 residues. The ends lost 3 bases at V and 3 bases at J; junction bases unmatched: 5. Germline V CDR1 and CDR2: SGHTA, FQGNSA. Participants comprised healthy donors of bone marrow. About this clone itself: What it binds is unknown.

Findings and limits, study-wide: HLA alleles showed associations with about 17,000 TCR beta sequences in a later analysis, at a 0.05 false discovery rate. Fewer N-insertions (relative to the approximately 700-donor mean) were reportedly seen in an Asian-associated ancestry cluster in a later analysis.

PCR was performed using 60 Vbeta and 13 Jbeta primers. Per the study methods: Approximately 9.9 million shared chains were among the roughly 80 million unique TCR beta chains that a later analysis counted. TCRdb's copy holds only in-frame clones and misses some; the assay was immunoSEQ multiplex PCR. Clone size and the V and J calls come from that table; the DNA yielded D and trimming. The table lists over 120,000 clones, 75% to 85% of them singletons. The genes are TRBV7-2 and TRBJ1-1, with 9 bases lining up with TRBD1. The sequenced sample consisted of PBMCs. The receptor was derived from a man aged 45-65 years in good health and CMV-seronegative. The CDR3 region is CASSFPTGGDTEAFF. Written as DNA, the CDR3 is TGTGCCAGCAGCTTCCCGACAGGGGGGGACACTGAAGCTTTCTTT.